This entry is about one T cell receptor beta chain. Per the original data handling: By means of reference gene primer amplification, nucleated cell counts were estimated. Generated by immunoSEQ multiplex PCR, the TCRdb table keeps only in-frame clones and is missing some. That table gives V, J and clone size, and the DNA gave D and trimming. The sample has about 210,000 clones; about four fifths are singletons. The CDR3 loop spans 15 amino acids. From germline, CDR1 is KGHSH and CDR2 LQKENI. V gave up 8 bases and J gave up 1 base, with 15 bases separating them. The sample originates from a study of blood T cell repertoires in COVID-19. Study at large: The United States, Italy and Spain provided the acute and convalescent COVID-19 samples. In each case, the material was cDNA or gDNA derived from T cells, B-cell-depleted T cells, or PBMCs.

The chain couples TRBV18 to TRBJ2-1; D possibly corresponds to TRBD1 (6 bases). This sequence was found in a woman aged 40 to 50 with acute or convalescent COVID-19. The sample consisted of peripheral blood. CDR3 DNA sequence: TGTGCCAGCACCCACAGGGAAGAATCCTACAATGAGCAGTTCTTC. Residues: CASTHREESYNEQFF.